A selection of T cell receptor beta chains follows, all from one sample in a study of radiation and T cells in renal cell carcinoma. Produced via immunoSEQ multiplex PCR; TCRdb's table is partial and in-frame only. This table holds about 7,900 clones, roughly 61% found once. The source material was tumor tissue, sampled from a patient whose treatment was nephrectomy without radiotherapy. The origin of the receptors is a woman in her 70s with renal cell carcinoma. Each CDR3 is given with its conserved first and last residue. Each record gives: J gene, clone size, V gene, D gene, CDR3 protein, CDR3 DNA. The D gene is left open where the match is weak. Expanded clones get a size class; other rows say once, few or many, or leave the size out.

TRBJ1-3,NA,TRBV30,NA,CAWSVTGGGNTIYF,TGTGCCTGGAGTGTAACGGGGGGTGGAAACACCATATATTTT
TRBJ2-3,NA,TRBV11-2,NA,CASSLDNRRGYSTDTQYF,TGTGCCAGCAGCTTAGATAATAGGAGGGGCTATAGCACAGATACGCAGTATTTT
TRBJ2-2,NA,TRBV27,NA,CASGGVTGELFF,TGTGCCAGCGGAGGAGTCACCGGGGAGCTGTTTTTT
TRBJ1-6,NA,TRBV5-6,NA,CASSFLRGAGSPLHF,TGTGCCAGCAGCTTTCTGCGGGGGGCAGGTTCACCCCTCCACTTT
TRBJ1-2,NA,TRBV28,NA,CASSPTGGDYGYTF,TGTGCCAGCAGTCCCACGGGGGGAGACTATGGCTACACCTTC
TRBJ1-5,NA,TRBV30,NA,CAWSEGRANQPQHF,TGTGCCTGGAGTGAAGGCAGGGCCAATCAGCCCCAGCATTTT
TRBJ2-1,NA,TRBV9,NA,CASSVVGGADEQFF,TGTGCCAGCAGCGTAGTAGGTGGAGCAGATGAGCAGTTCTTC
TRBJ1-2,few,TRBV30,NA,CAWSVGRAVGYYGYTF,TGTGCCTGGAGTGTCGGCCGGGCGGTCGGGTACTATGGCTACACCTTC
TRBJ1-3,NA,TRBV30,TRBD1,CAWSTGGASGNTIYF,TGTGCCTGGAGTACAGGGGGCGCGTCTGGAAACACCATATATTTT
TRBJ1-5,NA,TRBV7-2,TRBD1,CASRFGTGLGQPQHF,TGTGCCAGCAGGTTTGGGACAGGGCTAGGTCAGCCCCAGCATTTT
TRBJ1-1,NA,TRBV2,NA,CASRGMGDEAFF,TGTGCCAGCAGGGGGATGGGGGATGAAGCTTTCTTT
TRBJ2-1,NA,TRBV14,NA,CASSQGIYLYNEQFF,TGTGCCAGCAGCCAGGGGATATACTTGTACAATGAGCAGTTCTTC
TRBJ2-7,few,TRBV11-2,NA,CASSLGEGGPRSEQYF,TGTGCCAGCAGCTTAGGCGAGGGGGGGCCTAGGAGCGAGCAGTACTTC
TRBJ1-1,NA,TRBV19,NA,CASSKAGLNTEAFF,TGTGCCAGTAGTAAGGCTGGGCTAAACACTGAAGCTTTCTTT
TRBJ2-7,NA,TRBV6-6,NA,CASSYFTGIDEQYF,TGTGCCAGCAGTTACTTCACGGGGATCGACGAGCAGTACTTC
TRBJ2-1,NA,TRBV4-2,NA,CASSLEGYNEQFF,TGTGCCAGCAGCTTGGAGGGATACAATGAGCAGTTCTTC
TRBJ1-1,few,TRBV6-5,NA,CASSPSWKGTEAFF,TGTGCCAGCAGTCCAAGCTGGAAGGGCACTGAAGCTTTCTTT
TRBJ1-2,NA,TRBV6-6,NA,CASQGFYGYTF,TGTGCCAGCCAGGGGTTCTATGGCTACACCTTC
TRBJ1-2,NA,TRBV29-1,TRBD1,CSVEDRGTSNYGYTF,TGCAGCGTGGAGGACAGGGGGACCTCGAACTATGGCTACACCTTC
TRBJ1-1,once,TRBV6-6,TRBD1,CASSEPGQGNAEAFF,TGTGCCAGCAGCGAACCGGGACAGGGGAACGCTGAAGCTTTCTTT
TRBJ1-1,NA,TRBV7-2,NA,CASSLTVTNTEAFF,TGTGCCAGCAGCTTAACGGTGACGAACACTGAAGCTTTCTTT
TRBJ2-5,NA,TRBV4-1,NA,CASSQPTVDQETQYF,TGCGCCAGCAGCCAACCGACAGTGGACCAAGAGACCCAGTACTTC
TRBJ1-1,NA,TRBV20-1,NA,CSAWDATEAFF,TGCAGTGCTTGGGACGCTACGGAAGCTTTCTTT
TRBJ2-7,few,TRBV27,TRBD1,CASTPRDRGSYEQYF,TGTGCCAGCACCCCCCGGGACAGGGGTTCCTACGAGCAGTACTTC
TRBJ2-5,once,TRBV5-1,NA,CASRTSLGGWQETQYF,TGCGCCAGCAGGACTTCTCTGGGGGGCTGGCAAGAGACCCAGTACTTC
TRBJ1-1,NA,TRBV5-5,NA,CASSYTLAGRAATEAFF,TGTGCCAGCAGCTATACTCTAGCAGGGAGGGCTGCCACTGAAGCTTTCTTT
TRBJ2-7,NA,TRBV6-5,NA,CASSYAPGYEQYF,TGTGCCAGCAGTTACGCCCCAGGTTACGAGCAGTACTTC
TRBJ2-1,NA,TRBV7-2,TRBD2,CASSLRLAGLYNEQFF,TGTGCCAGCAGCTTAAGGCTAGCGGGGTTATACAATGAGCAGTTCTTC
TRBJ2-4,NA,TRBV5-1,NA,CASRTGTASSVQYF,TGCGCCAGCAGAACCGGGACCGCGAGCTCTGTTCAGTACTTC
TRBJ2-3,NA,TRBV19,NA,CASSIGGWGTDTQYF,TGTGCCAGTAGTATAGGAGGGTGGGGCACAGATACGCAGTATTTT
TRBJ2-2,medium-sized,TRBV5-1,TRBD1,CASSLTGTGIAVPGELFF,TGCGCCAGCAGCCTTACCGGGACAGGGATCGCGGTCCCCGGGGAGCTGTTTTTT
TRBJ1-1,NA,TRBV7-9,NA,CASSPTILNTEAFF,TGTGCCAGCAGCCCTACGATCTTGAACACTGAAGCTTTCTTT
TRBJ2-6,NA,TRBV18,TRBD1,CASSRDRGGANVLTF,TGTGCCAGCTCACGAGACAGGGGTGGGGCCAACGTCCTGACTTTC
TRBJ2-5,NA,TRBV5-1,TRBD1,CASSLTGGQETQYF,TGCGCCAGCAGCCTGACAGGGGGGCAAGAGACCCAGTACTTC
TRBJ1-1,few,TRBV4-1,NA,CASSQTQVRNTEAFF,TGCGCCAGCAGCCAAACGCAGGTACGGAACACTGAAGCTTTCTTT
TRBJ2-5,few,TRBV29-1,NA,CSGGAQQETQYF,TGCAGCGGGGGGGCTCAGCAAGAGACCCAGTACTTC
TRBJ1-1,NA,TRBV7-2,TRBD1,CASSNRQGANTEAFF,TGTGCCAGCAGCAACAGACAGGGGGCTAATACTGAAGCTTTCTTT
TRBJ1-1,few,TRBV6-6,NA,CASTDLGGGEAFF,TGTGCCAGCACCGACCTCGGGGGGGGTGAAGCTTTCTTT
TRBJ2-2,NA,TRBV7-2,TRBD2,CASSLALGGGPGELFF,TGTGCCAGCAGCTTAGCGCTAGGCGGGGGGCCCGGGGAGCTGTTTTTT
TRBJ2-2,NA,TRBV19,NA,CASTPRRGGTGELFF,TGTGCCAGTACCCCCCGGAGGGGGGGAACCGGGGAGCTGTTTTTT
TRBJ2-3,once,TRBV10-2,NA,CASSDGLPPDTQYF,TGCGCCAGCAGTGATGGTTTACCCCCAGATACGCAGTATTTT
TRBJ1-6,NA,TRBV6-1,NA,CASSDRRSPLHF,TGTGCCAGCAGTGATCGAAGGTCACCCCTCCACTTT
TRBJ1-5,NA,TRBV5-5,NA,CASSYGPGSNQPQHF,TGTGCCAGCAGCTACGGACCGGGTAGCAATCAGCCCCAGCATTTT
TRBJ1-1,NA,TRBV2,NA,CASRPAAGGDTEAFF,TGTGCCAGCAGGCCGGCGGCGGGGGGGGACACTGAAGCTTTCTTT
TRBJ2-7,few,TRBV19,TRBD1,CASSLTGGTYEQYF,TGTGCCAGTAGTCTGACAGGGGGTACCTACGAGCAGTACTTC
TRBJ2-1,NA,TRBV4-1,TRBD2,CASSDLAGANNEQFF,TGCGCCAGCAGCGATCTAGCGGGGGCAAACAATGAGCAGTTCTTC
TRBJ2-7,NA,TRBV7-2,NA,CASSQITYEQYF,TGTGCCAGCAGCCAGATTACCTACGAGCAGTACTTC
TRBJ1-2,few,TRBV4-3,NA,CASSQEMQANYYGYTF,TGCGCCAGCAGCCAAGAAATGCAGGCGAACTACTATGGCTACACCTTC
TRBJ2-5,NA,TRBV5-1,TRBD2,CASSLSGGTQETQYF,TGCGCCAGCAGCCTTAGCGGGGGTACGCAAGAGACCCAGTACTTC
TRBJ2-2,NA,TRBV5-1,NA,CASSLVDGGTGELFF,TGCGCCAGCAGCTTGGTGGACGGGGGCACCGGGGAGCTGTTTTTT
TRBJ2-1,few,TRBV19,NA,CASTEVGGDWNEQFF,TGTGCCAGTACCGAAGTGGGGGGTGATTGGAATGAGCAGTTCTTC
TRBJ2-5,NA,TRBV5-1,NA,CASSLAGANQETQYF,TGCGCCAGCAGCTTAGCCGGGGCGAACCAAGAGACCCAGTACTTC
TRBJ1-1,once,TRBV5-1,TRBD1,CASSPGTGSAEAFF,TGCGCCAGCAGCCCTGGGACAGGTTCGGCTGAAGCTTTCTTT